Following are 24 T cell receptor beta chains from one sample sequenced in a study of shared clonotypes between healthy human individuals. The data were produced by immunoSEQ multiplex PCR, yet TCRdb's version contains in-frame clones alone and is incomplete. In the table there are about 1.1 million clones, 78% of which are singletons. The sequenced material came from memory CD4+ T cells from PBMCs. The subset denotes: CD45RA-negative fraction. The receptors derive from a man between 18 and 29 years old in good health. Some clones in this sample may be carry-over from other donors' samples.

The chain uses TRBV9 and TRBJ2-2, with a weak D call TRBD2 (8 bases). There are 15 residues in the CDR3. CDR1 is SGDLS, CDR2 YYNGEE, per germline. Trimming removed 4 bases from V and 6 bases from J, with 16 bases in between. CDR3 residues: CASSPRGTSPGELFF. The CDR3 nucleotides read TGTGCCAGCAGCCCCAGGGGGACTAGTCCCGGGGAGCTGTTTTTT.

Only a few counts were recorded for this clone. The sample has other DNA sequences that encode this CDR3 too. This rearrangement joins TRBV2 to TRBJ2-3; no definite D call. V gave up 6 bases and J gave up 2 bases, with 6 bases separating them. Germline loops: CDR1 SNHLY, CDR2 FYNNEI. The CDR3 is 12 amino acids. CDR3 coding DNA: TGTGCCAGCAGCGACGACACAGATACGCAGTATTTT. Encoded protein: CASSDDTDTQYF.

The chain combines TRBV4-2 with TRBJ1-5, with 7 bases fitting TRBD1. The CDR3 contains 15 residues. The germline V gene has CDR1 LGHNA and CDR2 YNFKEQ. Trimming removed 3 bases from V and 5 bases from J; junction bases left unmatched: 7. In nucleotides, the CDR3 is TGTGCCAGCAGCCACGGAGGGACAGACGATCAGCCCCAGCATTTT. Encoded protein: CASSHGGTDDQPQHF.

The CDR3 sequence is CASSQPDRGYTEAFF. The DNA for the CDR3 is TGCGCCAGCAGCCAACCAGACAGGGGGTACACTGAAGCTTTCTTT. This chain connects TRBV4-1 to TRBJ1-1, with 9 bases that match TRBD1. Germline lookup yields CDR1 MGHRA and CDR2 YSYEKL. V trimming: 2 bases; J trimming: 3 bases; junction bases outside the gene matches: 4. CDR3 size: 15 residues.

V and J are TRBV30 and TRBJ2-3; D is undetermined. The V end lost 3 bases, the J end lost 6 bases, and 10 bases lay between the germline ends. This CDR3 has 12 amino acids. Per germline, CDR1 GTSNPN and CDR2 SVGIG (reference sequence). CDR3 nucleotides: TGTGCCTGGAGGGAAAATAGGGATACGCAGTATTTT. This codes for CAWRENRDTQYF.

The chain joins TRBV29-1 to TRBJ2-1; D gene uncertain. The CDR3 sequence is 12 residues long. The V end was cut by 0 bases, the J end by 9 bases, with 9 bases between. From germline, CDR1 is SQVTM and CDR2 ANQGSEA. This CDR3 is CSVEEGMGEQFF. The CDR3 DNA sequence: TGCAGCGTTGAAGAGGGCATGGGTGAGCAGTTCTTC.

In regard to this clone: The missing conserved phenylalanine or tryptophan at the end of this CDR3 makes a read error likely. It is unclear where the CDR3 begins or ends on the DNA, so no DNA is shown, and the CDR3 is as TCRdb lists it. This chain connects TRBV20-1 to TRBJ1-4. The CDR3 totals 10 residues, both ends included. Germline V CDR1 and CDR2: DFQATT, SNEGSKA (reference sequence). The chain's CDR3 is CSARTEIPNA.

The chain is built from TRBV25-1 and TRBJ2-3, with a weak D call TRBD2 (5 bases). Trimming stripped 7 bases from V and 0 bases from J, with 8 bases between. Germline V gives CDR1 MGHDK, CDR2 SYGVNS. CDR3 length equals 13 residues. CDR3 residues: CASMEVSTDTQYF. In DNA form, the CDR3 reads TGTGCCAGCATGGAGGTGAGCACAGATACGCAGTATTTT.

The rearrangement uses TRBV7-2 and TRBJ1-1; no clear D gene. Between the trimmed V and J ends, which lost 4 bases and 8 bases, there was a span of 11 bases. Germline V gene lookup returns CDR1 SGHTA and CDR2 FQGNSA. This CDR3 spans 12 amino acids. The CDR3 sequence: CASSSVNGEAFF. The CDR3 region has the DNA TGTGCCAGCAGCTCGGTTAACGGAGAAGCTTTCTTT.

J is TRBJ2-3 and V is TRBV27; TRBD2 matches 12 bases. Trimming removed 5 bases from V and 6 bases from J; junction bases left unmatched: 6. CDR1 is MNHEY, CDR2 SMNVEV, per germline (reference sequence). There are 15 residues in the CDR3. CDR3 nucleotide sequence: TGTGCCAGCAGTGGGACTAGCGGGTGGAGGGATACGCAGTATTTT. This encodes CASSGTSGWRDTQYF.

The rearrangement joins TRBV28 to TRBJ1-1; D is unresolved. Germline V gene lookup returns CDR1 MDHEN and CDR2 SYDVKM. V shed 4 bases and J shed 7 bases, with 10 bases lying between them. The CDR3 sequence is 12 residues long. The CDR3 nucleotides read TGTGCCAGCAGTTCGGCGAGAGTTGAAGCTTTCTTT. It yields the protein CASSSARVEAFF.

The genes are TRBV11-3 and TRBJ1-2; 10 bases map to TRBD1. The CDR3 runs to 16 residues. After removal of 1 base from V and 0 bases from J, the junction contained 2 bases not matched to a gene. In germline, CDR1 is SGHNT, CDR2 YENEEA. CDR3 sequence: CASSLGDRGANYGYTF. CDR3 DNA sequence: TGTGCCAGCAGCTTAGGGGACAGGGGCGCTAACTATGGCTACACCTTC.

The DNA of the CDR3 is TGTGCCAGCAGCCTAAACCAAGGAGGCACTGAAGCTTTCTTT. Translating it yields CASSLNQGGTEAFF. V usage is TRBV7-2 and J usage is TRBJ1-1, with no clear D. The CDR3 is 14 residues long. Germline V gene lookup returns CDR1 SGHTA and CDR2 FQGNSA. Trimming pared 5 bases from V and 4 bases from J, leaving 14 bases between.

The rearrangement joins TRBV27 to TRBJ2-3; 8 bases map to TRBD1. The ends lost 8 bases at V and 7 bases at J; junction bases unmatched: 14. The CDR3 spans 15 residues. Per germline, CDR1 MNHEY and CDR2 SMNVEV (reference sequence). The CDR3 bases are TGTGCCAGCCGTTCCCCTGCGCAGGGGGCATATACGCAGTATTTT. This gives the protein CASRSPAQGAYTQYF.

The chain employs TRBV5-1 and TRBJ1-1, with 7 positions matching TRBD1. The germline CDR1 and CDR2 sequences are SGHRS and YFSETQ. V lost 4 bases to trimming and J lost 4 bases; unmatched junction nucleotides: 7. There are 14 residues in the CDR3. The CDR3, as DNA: TGCGCCAGCAGCCGGGACAGTCACGTCACTGAAGCTTTCTTT. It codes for CASSRDSHVTEAFF.

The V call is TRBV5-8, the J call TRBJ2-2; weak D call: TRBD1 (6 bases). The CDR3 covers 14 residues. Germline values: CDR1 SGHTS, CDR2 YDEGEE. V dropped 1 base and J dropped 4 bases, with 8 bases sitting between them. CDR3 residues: CASSLWDTTGELFF. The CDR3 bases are TGTGCCAGCAGCTTGTGGGACACCACCGGGGAGCTGTTTTTT.

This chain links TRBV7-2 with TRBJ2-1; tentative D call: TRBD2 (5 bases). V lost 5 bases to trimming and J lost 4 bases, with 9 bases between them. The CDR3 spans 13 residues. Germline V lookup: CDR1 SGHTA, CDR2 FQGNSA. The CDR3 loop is CASSAGTYNEQFF. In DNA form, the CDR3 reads TGTGCCAGCAGCGCGGGTACTTACAATGAGCAGTTCTTC.

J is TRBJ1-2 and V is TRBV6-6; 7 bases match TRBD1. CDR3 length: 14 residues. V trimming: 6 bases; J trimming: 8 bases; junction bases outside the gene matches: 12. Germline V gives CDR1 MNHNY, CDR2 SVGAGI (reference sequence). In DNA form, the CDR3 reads TGTGCCAGCAGAGAAGACAGGGCCCCCAGGGGCTACACCTTC. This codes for CASREDRAPRGYTF.

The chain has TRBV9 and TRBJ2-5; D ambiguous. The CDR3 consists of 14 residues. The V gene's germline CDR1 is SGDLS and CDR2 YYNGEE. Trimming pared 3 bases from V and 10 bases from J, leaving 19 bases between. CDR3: CASSAHYPLGLQYF. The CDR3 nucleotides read TGTGCCAGCAGCGCTCACTACCCCTTAGGGCTCCAGTACTTC.

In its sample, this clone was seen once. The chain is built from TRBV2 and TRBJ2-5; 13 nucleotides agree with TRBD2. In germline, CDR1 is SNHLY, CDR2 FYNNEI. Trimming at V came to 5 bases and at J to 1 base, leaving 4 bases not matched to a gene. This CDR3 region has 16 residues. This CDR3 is CASSLGLAGAQETQYF. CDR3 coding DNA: TGTGCCAGCAGTTTAGGACTAGCGGGGGCCCAAGAGACCCAGTACTTC.

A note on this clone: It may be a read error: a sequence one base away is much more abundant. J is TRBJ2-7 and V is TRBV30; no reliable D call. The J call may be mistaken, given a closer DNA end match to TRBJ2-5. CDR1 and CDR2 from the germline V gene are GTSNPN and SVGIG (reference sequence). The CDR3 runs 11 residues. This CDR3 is CAWTGQETQYF. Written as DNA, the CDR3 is TGTGCCTGGACAGGTCAAGAGACCCAGTACTTC.

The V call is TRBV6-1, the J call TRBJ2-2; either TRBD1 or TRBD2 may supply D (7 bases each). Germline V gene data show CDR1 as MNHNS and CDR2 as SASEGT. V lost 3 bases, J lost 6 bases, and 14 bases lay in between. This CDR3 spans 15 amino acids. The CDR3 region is CASSERQGGAGELFF. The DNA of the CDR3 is TGTGCCAGCAGTGAGAGACAGGGAGGGGCCGGGGAGCTGTTTTTT.

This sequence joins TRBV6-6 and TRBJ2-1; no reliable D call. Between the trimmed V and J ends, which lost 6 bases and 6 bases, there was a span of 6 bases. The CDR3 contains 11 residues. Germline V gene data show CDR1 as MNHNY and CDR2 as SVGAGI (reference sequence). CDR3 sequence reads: CASRQTNEQFF. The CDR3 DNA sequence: TGTGCCAGCAGACAGACCAATGAGCAGTTCTTC.

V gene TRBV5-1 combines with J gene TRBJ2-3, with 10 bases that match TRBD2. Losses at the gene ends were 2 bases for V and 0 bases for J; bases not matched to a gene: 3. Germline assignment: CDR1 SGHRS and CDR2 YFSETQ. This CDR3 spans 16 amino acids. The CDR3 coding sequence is TGCGCCAGCAGCTTAATTAGCGGGGGGAGCACAGATACGCAGTATTTT. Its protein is CASSLISGGSTDTQYF.